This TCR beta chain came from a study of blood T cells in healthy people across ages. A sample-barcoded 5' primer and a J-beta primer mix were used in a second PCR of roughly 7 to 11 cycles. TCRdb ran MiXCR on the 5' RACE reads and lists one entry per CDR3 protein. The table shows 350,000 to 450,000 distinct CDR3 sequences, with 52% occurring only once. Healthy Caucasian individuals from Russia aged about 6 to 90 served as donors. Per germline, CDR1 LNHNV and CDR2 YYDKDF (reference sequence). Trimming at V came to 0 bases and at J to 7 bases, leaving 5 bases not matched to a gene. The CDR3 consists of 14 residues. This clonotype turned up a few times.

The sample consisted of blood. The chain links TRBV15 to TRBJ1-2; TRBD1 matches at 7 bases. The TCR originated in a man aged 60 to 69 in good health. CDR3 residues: CATSRDRQGSGYTF. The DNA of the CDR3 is TGTGCCACCAGCAGAGACAGACAGGGATCTGGCTACACCTTC. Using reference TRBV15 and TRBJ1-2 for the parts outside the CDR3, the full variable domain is DAMVIQNPRYQVTQFGKPVTLSCSQTLNHNVMYWYQQKSSQAPKLLFHYYDKDFNNEADTPDNFQSRRPNTSFCFLDIRSPGLGDTAMYLCATSRDRQGSGYTFGSGTRLTVV.